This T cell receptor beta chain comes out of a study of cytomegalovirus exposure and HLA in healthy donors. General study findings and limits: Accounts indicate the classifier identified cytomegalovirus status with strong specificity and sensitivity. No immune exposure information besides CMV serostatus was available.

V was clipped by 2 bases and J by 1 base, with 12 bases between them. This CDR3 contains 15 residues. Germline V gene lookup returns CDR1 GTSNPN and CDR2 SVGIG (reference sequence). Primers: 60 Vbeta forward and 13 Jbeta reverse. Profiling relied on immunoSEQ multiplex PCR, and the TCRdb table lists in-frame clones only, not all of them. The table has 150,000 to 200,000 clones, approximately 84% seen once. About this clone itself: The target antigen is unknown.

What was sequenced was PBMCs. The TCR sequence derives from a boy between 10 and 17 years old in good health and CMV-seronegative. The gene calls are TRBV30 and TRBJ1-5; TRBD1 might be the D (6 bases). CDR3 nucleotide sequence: TGTGCCTGGAGTCCGGGGGGGCTGAGCAATCAGCCCCAGCATTTT. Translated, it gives CAWSPGGLSNQPQHF.